This T cell receptor (beta chain) emerged from a study of Ad26.COV2.S vaccination and SARS-CoV-2 variants. About the study: Ad26.COV2.S arm of COV1001 included the donor. Intramuscularly, Ad26.COV2.S was given either once or twice, 56 days apart.

The data were produced by immunoSEQ multiplex PCR, yet TCRdb's version contains in-frame clones alone and is incomplete. The data hold about 480,000 clones, with about 83% observed a single time. The treatment: around 19 received Ad26.COV2.S at low or high dose, single or two shots; 5 received placebo; per-sample allocation not given. All samples were drawn on day 63, counting from the first vaccine or placebo injection. Study-level points and caveats: People who got the vaccine or the placebo had similar non-spike TCR breadth.

V dropped 6 bases and J dropped 4; count of bases not matched to a gene: 12. CDR1 and CDR2 from the germline V gene are SGHRS and YFSETQ. The CDR3 consists of 15 residues. To note about this clone: What it binds is unknown.

The material sequenced was peripheral blood, taken in a trial of Ad26.COV2.S vaccine versus placebo. The gene calls are TRBV5-1 and TRBJ2-7, with TRBD1 matching over 8 bases. The source is a person between 18 and 65 years old who received the Ad26.COV2.S COVID-19 vaccine or a placebo. CDR3 sequence (DNA): TGCGCCAGCAAGACTAACCTGGACAGGGAATACGAGCAGTACTTC. Amino acid sequence: CASKTNLDREYEQYF.